The sequence of this T cell receptor beta chain was determined in a study of blood T cells in healthy people across ages. Next came a second PCR, run for 7 to 11 cycles, which used a sample-barcoded 5' primer along with a J-beta primer mix. Each CDR3 protein gets one entry after TCRdb re-called the 5' RACE reads with MiXCR. The data hold about 780,000 distinct CDR3 sequences, with about half observed a single time. Concerning this clonotype: Its target is unknown.

For every donor, a draw yielded 9.5 to 10 milliliters of peripheral blood. Each sample yielded at least 6.5 million isolated PBMCs. Germline V gene lookup returns CDR1 SNHLY and CDR2 FYNNEI. The CDR3 extends over 16 amino acids. Overall study findings and caveats: Older age coincided with a roughly linear decline in TCR beta diversity per million T cells.

What was sequenced was blood. The TCR originated in a man older than 75 in good health. The V and J genes are TRBV2 and TRBJ2-7; D might be TRBD2 (5 bases). The DNA end is a closer match to TRBJ2-5, so the J assignment may be wrong. The CDR3 sequence is CASSENRLSGMETQYF. DNA for the CDR3: TGTGCCAGCAGTGAAAATCGACTAAGTGGGATGGAGACCCAGTACTTC.